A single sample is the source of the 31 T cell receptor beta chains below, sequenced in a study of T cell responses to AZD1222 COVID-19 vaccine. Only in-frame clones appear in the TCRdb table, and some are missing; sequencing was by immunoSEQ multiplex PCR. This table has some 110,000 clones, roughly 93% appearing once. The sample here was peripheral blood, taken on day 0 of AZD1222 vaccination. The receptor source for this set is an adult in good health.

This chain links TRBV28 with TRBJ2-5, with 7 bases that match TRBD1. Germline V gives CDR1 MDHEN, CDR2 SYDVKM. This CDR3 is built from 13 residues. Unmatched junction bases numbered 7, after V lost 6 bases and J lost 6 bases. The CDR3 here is CASRTRGYKTQYF. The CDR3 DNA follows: TGTGCCAGCAGGACCAGGGGGTATAAGACCCAGTACTTC.

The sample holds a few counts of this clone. CDR3 protein: CATSRAGNSYEQYF. The CDR3 DNA reads TGTGCCACCAGCAGAGCCGGGAACTCCTACGAGCAGTACTTC. J is TRBJ2-7 and V is TRBV15; weak D call: TRBD2 (5 bases). Trimming shortened V by 1 base and J by 0 bases, and 7 bases separated the two germline ends. The CDR3 length is 14 residues. CDR1 is LNHNV, CDR2 YYDKDF, per germline (reference sequence). Supplemented by reference TRBV15 and TRBJ2-7, the full variable domain reads DAMVIQNPRYQVTQFGKPVTLSCSQTLNHNVMYWYQQKSSQAPKLLFHYYDKDFNNEADTPDNFQSRRPNTSFCFLDIRSPGLGDTAMYLCATSRAGNSYEQYFGPGTRLTVT.

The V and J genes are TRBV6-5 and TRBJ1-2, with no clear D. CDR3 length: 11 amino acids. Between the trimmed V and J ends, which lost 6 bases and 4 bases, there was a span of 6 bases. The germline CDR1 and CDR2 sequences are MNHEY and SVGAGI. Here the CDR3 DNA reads TGTGCCAGCAGCGCTTTCTATGGCTACACCTTC. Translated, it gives CASSAFYGYTF.

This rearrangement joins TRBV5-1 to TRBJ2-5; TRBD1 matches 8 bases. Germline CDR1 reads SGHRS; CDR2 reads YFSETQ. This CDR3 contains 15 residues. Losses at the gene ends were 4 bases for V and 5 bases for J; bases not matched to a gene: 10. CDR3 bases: TGCGCCAGCAGCGTGGGGACAGGCTTACGGGAGACCCAGTACTTC. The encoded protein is CASSVGTGLRETQYF. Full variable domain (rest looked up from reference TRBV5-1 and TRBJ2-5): KAGVTQTPRYLIKTRGQQVTLSCSPISGHRSVSWYQQTPGQGLQFLFEYFSETQRNKGNFPGRFSGRQFSNSRSEMNVSTLELGDSALYLCASSVGTGLRETQYFGPGTRLLVL.

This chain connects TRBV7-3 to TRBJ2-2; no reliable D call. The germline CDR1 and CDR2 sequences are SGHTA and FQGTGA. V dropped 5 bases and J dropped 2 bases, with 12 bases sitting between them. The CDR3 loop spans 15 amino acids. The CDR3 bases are TGTGCCAGCAGCCCCCGAGCCCTAAACACCGGGGAGCTGTTTTTT. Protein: CASSPRALNTGELFF.

The CDR3 DNA reads as TGCAGCGTTGAGGTATCGAGGGGTACCGGGGAGCTGTTTTTT. This encodes CSVEVSRGTGELFF. This chain connects TRBV29-1 to TRBJ2-2; D tentatively fits TRBD1 or TRBD2 (5 bases each). V was pared by 3 bases and J by 5 bases, with 13 bases between. This CDR3 comprises 14 residues. In germline, CDR1 is SQVTM, CDR2 ANQGSEA.

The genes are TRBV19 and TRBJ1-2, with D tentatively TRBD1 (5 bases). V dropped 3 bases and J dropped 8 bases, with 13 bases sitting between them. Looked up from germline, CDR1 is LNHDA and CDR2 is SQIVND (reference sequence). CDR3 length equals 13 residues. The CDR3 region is CASSMNARDGYTF. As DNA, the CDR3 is TGTGCCAGTAGTATGAACGCCAGGGACGGCTACACCTTC.

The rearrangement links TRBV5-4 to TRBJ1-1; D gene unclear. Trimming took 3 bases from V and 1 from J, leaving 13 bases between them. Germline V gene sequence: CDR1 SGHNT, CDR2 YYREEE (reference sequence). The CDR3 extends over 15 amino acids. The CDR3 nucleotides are TGTGCCAGCAGCTCAAAAAAAGAGACGAACACTGAAGCTTTCTTT. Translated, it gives CASSSKKETNTEAFF.

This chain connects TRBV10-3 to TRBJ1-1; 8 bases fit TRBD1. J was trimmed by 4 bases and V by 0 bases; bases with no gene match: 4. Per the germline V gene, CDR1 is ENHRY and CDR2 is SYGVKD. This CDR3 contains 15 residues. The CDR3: CAISESGGQGTEAFF. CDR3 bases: TGTGCCATCAGTGAGTCTGGAGGACAGGGCACTGAAGCTTTCTTT.

CDR3 DNA: TGTGCCAGCAGCCACTTCCGGGACAGGGGGCGTGGGGCCAACGTCCTGACTTTC. Protein product: CASSHFRDRGRGANVLTF. This chain connects TRBV3-1 (or the pseudogene TRBV3-2) to TRBJ2-6, with 12 positions matching TRBD1. This CDR3 is built from 18 residues. The V and J ends lost 3 bases and 3 bases, in that order; junction bases with no gene match: 6. From germline, CDR1 is LGHDT and CDR2 YNNKEL (reference sequence).

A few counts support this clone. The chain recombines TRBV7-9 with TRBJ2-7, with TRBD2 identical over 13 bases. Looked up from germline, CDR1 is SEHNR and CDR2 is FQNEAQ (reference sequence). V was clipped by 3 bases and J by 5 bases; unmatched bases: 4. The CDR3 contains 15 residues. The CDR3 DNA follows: TGTGCCAGCAGCTTCTGGACTAGCGGGAGTAACGAGCAGTACTTC. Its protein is CASSFWTSGSNEQYF.

CDR3: CASSQIGTSGRMGEQFF. The CDR3 DNA follows: TGTGCCAGCAGCCAAATAGGGACTAGCGGGAGAATGGGCGAGCAGTTCTTC. The chain couples TRBV4-2 to TRBJ2-1; 14 bases are a match to TRBD2. J gave up 10 bases and V 2 bases, and 10 bases lay outside the gene matches. The CDR3 runs 17 residues. Germline CDR1 LGHNA, CDR2 YNFKEQ.

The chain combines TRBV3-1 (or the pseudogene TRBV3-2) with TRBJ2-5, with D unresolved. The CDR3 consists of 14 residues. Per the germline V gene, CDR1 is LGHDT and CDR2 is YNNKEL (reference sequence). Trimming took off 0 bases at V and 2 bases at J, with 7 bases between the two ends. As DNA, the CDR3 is TGTGCCAGCAGCCAAGATCTCCAACAAGAGACCCAGTACTTC. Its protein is CASSQDLQQETQYF.

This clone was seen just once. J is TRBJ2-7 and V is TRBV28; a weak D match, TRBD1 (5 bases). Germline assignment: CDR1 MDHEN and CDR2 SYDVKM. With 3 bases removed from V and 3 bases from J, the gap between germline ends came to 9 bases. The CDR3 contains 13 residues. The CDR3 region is CASSFQGYYEQYF. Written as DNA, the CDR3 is TGTGCCAGCAGTTTCCAGGGCTACTACGAGCAGTACTTC.

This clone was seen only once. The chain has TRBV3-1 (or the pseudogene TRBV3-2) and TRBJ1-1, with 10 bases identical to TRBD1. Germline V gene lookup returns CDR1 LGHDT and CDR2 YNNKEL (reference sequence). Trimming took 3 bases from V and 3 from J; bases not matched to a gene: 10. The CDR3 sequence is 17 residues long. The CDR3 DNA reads TGTGCCAGCAGCCATGATATGACAGGGGGCAGGGACACTGAAGCTTTCTTT. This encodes CASSHDMTGGRDTEAFF.

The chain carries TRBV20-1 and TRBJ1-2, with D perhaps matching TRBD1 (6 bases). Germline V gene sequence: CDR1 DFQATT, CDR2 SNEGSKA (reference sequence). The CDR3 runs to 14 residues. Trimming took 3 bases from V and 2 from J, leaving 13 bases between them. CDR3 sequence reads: CSASGGGQNYGYTF. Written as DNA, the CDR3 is TGCAGTGCTAGTGGCGGGGGGCAAAACTATGGCTACACCTTC.

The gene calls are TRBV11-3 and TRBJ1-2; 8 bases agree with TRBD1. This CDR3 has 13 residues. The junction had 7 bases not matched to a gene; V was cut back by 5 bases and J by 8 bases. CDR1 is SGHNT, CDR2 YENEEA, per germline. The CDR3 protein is CASSQRQGSGYTF. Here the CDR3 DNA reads TGTGCCAGCAGCCAACGACAGGGGAGCGGCTACACCTTC. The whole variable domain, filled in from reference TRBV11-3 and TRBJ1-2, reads EAGVVQSPRYKIIEKKQPVAFWCNPISGHNTLYWYLQNLGQGPELLIRYENEEAVDDSQLPKDRFSAERLKGVDSTLKIQPAELGDSAVYLCASSQRQGSGYTFGSGTRLTVV.

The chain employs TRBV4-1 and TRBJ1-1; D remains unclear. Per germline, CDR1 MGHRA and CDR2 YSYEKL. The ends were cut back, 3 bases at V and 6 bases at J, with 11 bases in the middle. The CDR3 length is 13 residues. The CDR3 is CASSHGGFAEAFF. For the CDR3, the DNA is TGCGCCAGCAGCCACGGAGGGTTCGCTGAAGCTTTCTTT.

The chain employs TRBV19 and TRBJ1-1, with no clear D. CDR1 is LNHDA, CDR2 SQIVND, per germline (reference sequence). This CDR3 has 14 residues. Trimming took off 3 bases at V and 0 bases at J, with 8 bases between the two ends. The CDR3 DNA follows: TGTGCCAGTAGTATGGGCCAGATGAACACTGAAGCTTTCTTT. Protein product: CASSMGQMNTEAFF.

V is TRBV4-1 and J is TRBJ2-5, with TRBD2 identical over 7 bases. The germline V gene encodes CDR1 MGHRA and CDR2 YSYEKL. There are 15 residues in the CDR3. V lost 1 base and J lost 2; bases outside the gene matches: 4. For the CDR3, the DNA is TGCGCCAGCAGCCAAGGGAGGGGAGGGCAAGAGACCCAGTACTTC. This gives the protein CASSQGRGGQETQYF.

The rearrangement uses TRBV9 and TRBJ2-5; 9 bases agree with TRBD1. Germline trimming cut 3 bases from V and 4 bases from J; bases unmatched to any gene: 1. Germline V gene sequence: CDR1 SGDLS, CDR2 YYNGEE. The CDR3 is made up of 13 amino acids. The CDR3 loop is CASSGGQGETQYF. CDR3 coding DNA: TGTGCCAGCAGCGGGGGACAGGGAGAGACCCAGTACTTC.

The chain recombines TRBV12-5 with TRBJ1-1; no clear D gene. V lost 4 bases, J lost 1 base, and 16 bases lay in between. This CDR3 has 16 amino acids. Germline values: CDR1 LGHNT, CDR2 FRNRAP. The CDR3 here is CASGSPLHRRNTEAFF. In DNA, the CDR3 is TGTGCTAGTGGTTCGCCCCTACATAGGCGGAACACTGAAGCTTTCTTT. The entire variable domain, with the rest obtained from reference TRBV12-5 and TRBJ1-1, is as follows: DARVTQTPRHKVTEMGQEVTMRCQPILGHNTVFWYRQTMMQGLELLAYFRNRAPLDDSGMPKDRFSAEMPDATLATLKIQPSEPRDSAVYFCASGSPLHRRNTEAFFGQGTRLTVV.

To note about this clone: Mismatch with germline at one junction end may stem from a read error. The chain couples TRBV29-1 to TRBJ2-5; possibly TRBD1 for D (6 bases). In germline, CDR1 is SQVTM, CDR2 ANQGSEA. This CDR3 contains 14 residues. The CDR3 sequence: CSVEGGGVKETQYF. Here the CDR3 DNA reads TGCAGCGTCGAAGGGGGTGGGGTAAAAGAGACCCAGTACTTC.

The CDR3 nucleotides read TGTGCCAGCAGCTCTGGGAGGGGCACAGATACGCAGTATTTT. This gives the protein CASSSGRGTDTQYF. V and J are TRBV2 and TRBJ2-3; 7 nucleotides agree with TRBD2. V lost 6 bases, J lost 1 base, and 4 bases stayed unmatched. Germline CDR1 is SNHLY and CDR2 is FYNNEI. The CDR3 is 14 residues long. Full variable domain (rest looked up from reference TRBV2 and TRBJ2-3): EPEVTQTPSHQVTQMGQEVILRCVPISNHLYFYWYRQILGQKVEFLVSFYNNEISEKSEIFDDQFSVERPDGSNFTLKIRSTKLEDSAMYFCASSSGRGTDTQYFGPGTRLTVL.

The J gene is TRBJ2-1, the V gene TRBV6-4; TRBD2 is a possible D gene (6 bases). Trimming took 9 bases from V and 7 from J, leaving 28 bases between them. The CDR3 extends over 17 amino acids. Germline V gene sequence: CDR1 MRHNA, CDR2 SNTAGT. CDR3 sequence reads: CASTDDRRALVWNEQFF. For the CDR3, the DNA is TGTGCCAGTACGGATGATCGGAGGGCCTTGGTTTGGAATGAGCAGTTCTTC.

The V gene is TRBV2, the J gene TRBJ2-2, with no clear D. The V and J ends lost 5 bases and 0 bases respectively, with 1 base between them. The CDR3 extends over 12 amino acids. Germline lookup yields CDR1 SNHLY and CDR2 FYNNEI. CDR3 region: CASSPNTGELFF. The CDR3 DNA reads TGTGCCAGCAGTCCGAACACCGGGGAGCTGTTTTTT.

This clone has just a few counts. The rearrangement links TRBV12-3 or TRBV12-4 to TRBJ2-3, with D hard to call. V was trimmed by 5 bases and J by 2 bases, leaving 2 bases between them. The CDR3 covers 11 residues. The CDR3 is CASSNTDTQYF. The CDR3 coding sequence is TGTGCCAGCAGTAACACAGATACGCAGTATTTT.

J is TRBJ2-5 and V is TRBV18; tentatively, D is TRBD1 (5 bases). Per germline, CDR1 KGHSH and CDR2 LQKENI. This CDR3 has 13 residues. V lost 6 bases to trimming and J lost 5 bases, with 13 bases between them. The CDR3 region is CASSPGSKETQYF. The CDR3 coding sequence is TGTGCCAGCTCCCCAGGGTCTAAGGAGACCCAGTACTTC.

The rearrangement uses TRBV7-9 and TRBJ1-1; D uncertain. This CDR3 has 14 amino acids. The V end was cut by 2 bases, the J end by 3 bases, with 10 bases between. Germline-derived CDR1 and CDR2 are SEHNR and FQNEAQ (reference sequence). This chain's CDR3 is CASSLPGRDTEAFF. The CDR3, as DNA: TGTGCCAGCAGCTTACCGGGGAGGGACACTGAAGCTTTCTTT.

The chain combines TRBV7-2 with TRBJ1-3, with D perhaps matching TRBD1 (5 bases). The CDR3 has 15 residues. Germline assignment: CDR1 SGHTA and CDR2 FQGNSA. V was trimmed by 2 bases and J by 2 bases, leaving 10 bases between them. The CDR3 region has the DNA TGTGCCAGCAGCTTATTAGGGACGGCTGGAAACACCATATATTTT. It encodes CASSLLGTAGNTIYF.

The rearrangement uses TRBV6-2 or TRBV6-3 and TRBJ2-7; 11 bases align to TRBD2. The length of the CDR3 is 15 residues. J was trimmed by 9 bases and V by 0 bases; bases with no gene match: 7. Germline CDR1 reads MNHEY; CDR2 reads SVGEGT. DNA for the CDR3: TGTGCCAGCAGTTACTCAACTAGCGGGGGACTAAGGCAGTACTTC. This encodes CASSYSTSGGLRQYF.